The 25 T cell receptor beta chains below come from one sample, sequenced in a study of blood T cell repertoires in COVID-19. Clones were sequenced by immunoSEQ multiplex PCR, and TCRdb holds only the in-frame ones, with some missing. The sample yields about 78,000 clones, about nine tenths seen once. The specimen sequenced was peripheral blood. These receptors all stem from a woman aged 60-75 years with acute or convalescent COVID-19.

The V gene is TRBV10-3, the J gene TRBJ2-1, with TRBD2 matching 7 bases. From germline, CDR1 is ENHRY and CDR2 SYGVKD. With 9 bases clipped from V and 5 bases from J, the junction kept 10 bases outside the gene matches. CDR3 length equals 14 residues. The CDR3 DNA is TGTGCCATTTCGAGTCTAGCGGAGAACAATGAGCAGTTCTTC. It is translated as CAISSLAENNEQFF.

CDR3 bases: TGTGCCAGCAGTGCCGATCTGACTCACACTGAAGCTTTCTTT. This sequence encodes CASSADLTHTEAFF. This sequence joins TRBV7-9 and TRBJ1-1; no clear D gene. Trimming took 6 bases from V and 3 from J, leaving 14 bases between them. The CDR3 totals 14 residues. CDR1 and CDR2 (germline): SEHNR, FQNEAQ (reference sequence).

The chain's CDR3 is CATSREGLAGAFSSYNEQFF. As DNA, the CDR3 is TGTGCCACCAGCAGAGAGGGACTAGCGGGAGCCTTTAGCTCCTACAATGAGCAGTTCTTC. V gene TRBV15 combines with J gene TRBJ2-1; 14 nucleotides line up with TRBD2. Trimming cost V 0 bases and J 0 bases; bases outside gene matches: 7. Germline CDR1 is LNHNV and CDR2 is YYDKDF (reference sequence). This CDR3 has 20 residues.

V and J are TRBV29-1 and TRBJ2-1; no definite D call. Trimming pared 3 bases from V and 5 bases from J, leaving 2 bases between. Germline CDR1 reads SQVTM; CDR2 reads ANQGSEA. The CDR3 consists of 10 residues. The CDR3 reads CSVDDNEQFF. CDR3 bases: TGCAGCGTTGACGACAATGAGCAGTTCTTC.

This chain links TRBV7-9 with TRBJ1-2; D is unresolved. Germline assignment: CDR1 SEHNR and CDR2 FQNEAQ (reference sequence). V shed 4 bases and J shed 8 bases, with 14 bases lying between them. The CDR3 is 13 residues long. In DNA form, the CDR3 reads TGTGCCAGCAGCTCGAGAGGCTTGTGGGGCTACACCTTC. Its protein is CASSSRGLWGYTF.

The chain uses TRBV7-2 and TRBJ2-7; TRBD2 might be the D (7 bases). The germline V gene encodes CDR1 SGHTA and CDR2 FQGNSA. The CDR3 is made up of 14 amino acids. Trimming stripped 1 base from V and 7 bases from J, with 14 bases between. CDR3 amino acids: CASSLGGGGGEQYF. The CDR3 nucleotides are TGTGCCAGCAGCTTAGGCGGGGGAGGGGGAGAGCAGTACTTC.

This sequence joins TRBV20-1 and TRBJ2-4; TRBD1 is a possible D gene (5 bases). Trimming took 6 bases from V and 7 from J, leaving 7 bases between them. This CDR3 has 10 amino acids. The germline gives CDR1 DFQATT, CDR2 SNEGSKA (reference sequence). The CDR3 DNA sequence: TGCAGTGCAGCAGGGAACATTCAGTACTTC. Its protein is CSAAGNIQYF.

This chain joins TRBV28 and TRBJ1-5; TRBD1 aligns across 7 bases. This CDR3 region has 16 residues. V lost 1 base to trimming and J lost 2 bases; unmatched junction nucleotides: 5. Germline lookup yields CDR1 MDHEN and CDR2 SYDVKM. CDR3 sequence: CASSLLAGGGNQPQHF. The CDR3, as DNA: TGTGCCAGCAGTTTATTGGCAGGGGGAGGCAATCAGCCCCAGCATTTT. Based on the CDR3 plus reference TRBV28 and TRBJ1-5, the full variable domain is DVKVTQSSRYLVKRTGEKVFLECVQDMDHENMFWYRQDPGLGLRLIYFSYDVKMKEKGDIPEGYSVSREKKERFSLILESASTNQTSMYLCASSLLAGGGNQPQHFGDGTRLSIL.

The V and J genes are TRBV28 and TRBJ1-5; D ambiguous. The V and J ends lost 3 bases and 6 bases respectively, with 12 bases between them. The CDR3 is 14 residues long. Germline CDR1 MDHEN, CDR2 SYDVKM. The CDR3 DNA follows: TGTGCCAGCAGTTTCGGAGCAGTGAGTCAGCCCCAGCATTTT. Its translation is CASSFGAVSQPQHF.

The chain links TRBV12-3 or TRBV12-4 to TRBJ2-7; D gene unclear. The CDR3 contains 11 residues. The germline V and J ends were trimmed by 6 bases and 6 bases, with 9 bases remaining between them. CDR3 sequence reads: CASSSGPEQYF. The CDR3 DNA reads TGTGCCAGCAGCTCAGGCCCCGAGCAGTACTTC.

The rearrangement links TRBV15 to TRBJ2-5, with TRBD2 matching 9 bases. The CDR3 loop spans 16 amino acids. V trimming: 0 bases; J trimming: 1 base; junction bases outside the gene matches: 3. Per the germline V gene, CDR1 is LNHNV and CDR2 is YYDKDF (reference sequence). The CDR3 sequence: CATSRDSGSGQETQYF. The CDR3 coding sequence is TGTGCCACCAGCAGAGATAGCGGGAGTGGCCAAGAGACCCAGTACTTC.

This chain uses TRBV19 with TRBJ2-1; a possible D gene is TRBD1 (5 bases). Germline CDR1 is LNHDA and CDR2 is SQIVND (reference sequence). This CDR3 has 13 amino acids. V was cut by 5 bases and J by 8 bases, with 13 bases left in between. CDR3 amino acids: CASSSWGIDEQFF. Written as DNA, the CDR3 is TGTGCCAGTAGTTCGTGGGGCATAGATGAGCAGTTCTTC.

The CDR3 spells CASIEGSLKSSYNEQFF. The CDR3 DNA reads as TGTGCCAGCATCGAGGGTAGCTTAAAGAGCTCCTACAATGAGCAGTTCTTC. The chain joins TRBV7-2 to TRBJ2-1, with a weak D call TRBD2 (5 bases). There are 17 residues in the CDR3. Per germline, CDR1 SGHTA and CDR2 FQGNSA. Trimming cost V 7 bases and J 0 bases, with 19 bases left between them.

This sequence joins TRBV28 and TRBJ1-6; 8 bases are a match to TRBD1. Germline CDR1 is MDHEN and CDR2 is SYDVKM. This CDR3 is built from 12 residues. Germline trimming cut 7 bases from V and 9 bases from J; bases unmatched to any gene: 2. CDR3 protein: CASTQGASPLHF. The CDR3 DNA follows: TGTGCCAGCACGCAGGGGGCTTCACCCCTCCACTTT.

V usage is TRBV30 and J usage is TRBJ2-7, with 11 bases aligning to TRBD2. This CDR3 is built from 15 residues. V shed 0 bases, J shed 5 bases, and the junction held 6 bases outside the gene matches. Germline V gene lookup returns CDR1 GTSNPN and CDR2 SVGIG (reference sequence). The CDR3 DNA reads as TGTGCCTGGAGTGTACATAGCGGGAGGGCCGACGAGCAGTACTTC. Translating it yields CAWSVHSGRADEQYF.

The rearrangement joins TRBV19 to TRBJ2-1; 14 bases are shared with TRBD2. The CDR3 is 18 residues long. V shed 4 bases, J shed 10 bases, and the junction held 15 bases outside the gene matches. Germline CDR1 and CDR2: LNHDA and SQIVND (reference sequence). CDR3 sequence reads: CASSTGTSGSSPIGEQFF. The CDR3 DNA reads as TGTGCCAGTAGTACCGGGACTAGCGGGAGCTCCCCTATTGGCGAGCAGTTCTTC.

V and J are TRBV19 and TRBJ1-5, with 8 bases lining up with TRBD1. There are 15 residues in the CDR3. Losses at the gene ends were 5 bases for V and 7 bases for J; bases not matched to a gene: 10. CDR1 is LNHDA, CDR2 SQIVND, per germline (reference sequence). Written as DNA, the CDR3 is TGTGCCAGTAGTGAAATTGACAGGGGTGACCAGCCCCAGCATTTT. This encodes CASSEIDRGDQPQHF.

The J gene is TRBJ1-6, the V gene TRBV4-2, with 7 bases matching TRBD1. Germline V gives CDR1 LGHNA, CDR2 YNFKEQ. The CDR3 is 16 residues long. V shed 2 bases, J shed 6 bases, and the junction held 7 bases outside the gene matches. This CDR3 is CASSQPGQSRNSPLHF. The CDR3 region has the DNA TGTGCCAGCAGCCAACCGGGACAGAGCCGTAATTCACCCCTCCACTTT.

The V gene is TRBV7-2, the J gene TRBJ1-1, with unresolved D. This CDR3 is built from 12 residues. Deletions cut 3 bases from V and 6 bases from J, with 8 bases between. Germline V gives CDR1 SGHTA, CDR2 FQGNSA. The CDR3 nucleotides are TGTGCCAGCAGCTTCGACAAGTCTGAAGCTTTCTTT. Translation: CASSFDKSEAFF. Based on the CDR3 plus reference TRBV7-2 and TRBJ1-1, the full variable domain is GAGVSQSPSNKVTEKGKDVELRCDPISGHTALYWYRQSLGQGLEFLIYFQGNSAPDKSGLPSDRFSAERTGGSVSTLTIQRTQQEDSAVYLCASSFDKSEAFFGQGTRLTVV.

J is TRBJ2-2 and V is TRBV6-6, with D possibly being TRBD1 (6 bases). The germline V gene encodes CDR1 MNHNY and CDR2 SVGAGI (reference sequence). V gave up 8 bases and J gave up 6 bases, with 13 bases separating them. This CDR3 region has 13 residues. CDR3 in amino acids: CASEDSGAGELFF. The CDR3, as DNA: TGTGCCAGCGAGGACAGCGGCGCCGGGGAGCTGTTTTTT.

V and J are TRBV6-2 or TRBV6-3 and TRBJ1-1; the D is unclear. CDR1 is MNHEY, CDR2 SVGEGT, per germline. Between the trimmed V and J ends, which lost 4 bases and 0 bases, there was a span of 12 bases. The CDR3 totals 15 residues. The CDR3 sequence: CASSSQRTMNTEAFF. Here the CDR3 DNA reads TGTGCCAGCAGTTCACAGCGGACGATGAACACTGAAGCTTTCTTT.

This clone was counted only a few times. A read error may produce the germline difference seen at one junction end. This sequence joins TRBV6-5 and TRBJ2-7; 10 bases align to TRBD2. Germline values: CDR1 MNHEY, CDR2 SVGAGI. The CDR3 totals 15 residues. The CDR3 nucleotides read TGTGCCAGCAGTGACTCCGGGACTAGCGTTGCCGAGCAGTACTTC. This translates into CASSDSGTSVAEQYF.

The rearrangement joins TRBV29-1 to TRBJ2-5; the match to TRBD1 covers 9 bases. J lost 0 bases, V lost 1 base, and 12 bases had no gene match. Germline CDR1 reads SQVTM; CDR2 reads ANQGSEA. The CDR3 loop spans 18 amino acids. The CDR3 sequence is CSVEGAGQGFRYQETQYF. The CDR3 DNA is TGCAGCGTTGAAGGGGCGGGACAGGGATTCCGGTACCAAGAGACCCAGTACTTC.

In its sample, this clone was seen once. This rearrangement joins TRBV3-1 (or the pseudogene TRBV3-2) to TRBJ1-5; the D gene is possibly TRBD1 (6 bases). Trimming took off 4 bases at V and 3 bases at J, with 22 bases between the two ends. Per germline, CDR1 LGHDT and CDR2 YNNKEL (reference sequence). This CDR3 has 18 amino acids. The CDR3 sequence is CASSLKSHQGIINQPQHF. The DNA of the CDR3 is TGTGCCAGCAGCCTAAAAAGTCACCAGGGGATAATCAATCAGCCCCAGCATTTT.

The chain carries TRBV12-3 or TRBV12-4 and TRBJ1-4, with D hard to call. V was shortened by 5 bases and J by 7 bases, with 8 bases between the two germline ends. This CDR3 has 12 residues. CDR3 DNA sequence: TGTGCCAGCAGTCCGTTTTCTGAAAAACTGTTTTTT. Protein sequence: CASSPFSEKLFF.